This T cell receptor (beta chain) was recovered during a study of T cells in Graves' hyperthyroidism and ophthalmopathy. RNA transcripts served as the template for amplifying TCR beta CDR3 regions. HTBI primers were employed in a first-round RT-PCR of the TCR CDR3. From the multiplex PCR reads, TCRdb called clonotypes with MiXCR, one entry per CDR3 protein. The table lists a few hundred thousand distinct CDR3 sequences, approximately 14% of them singletons. Pregnant or lactating patients were excluded, as were those with uncontrolled infection or other autoimmune disease. The PBMCs studied were ones that came from around 10 ml fresh peripheral blood. This clonotype was recorded a few times. V lost 0 bases and J lost 2, with 9 bases in between. The CDR3 totals 15 residues. Germline CDR1 is SGDLS and CDR2 is YYNGEE.

The chain couples TRBV9 to TRBJ2-1; D not certain. This TCR was recovered from a woman aged 25 to 45 with Graves' hyperthyroidism. Sequencing input: blood. The CDR3 is CASSVGARPYNEQFF. In nucleotides, the CDR3 is TGTGCCAGCAGCGTAGGGGCCCGGCCCTACAATGAGCAGTTCTTC.